These T cell receptor beta chains were read from a single sample in a study of T cell repertoires in cytomegalovirus infection. Each CDR3 protein is one row after TCRdb ran MiXCR on the reads. The sample shows some 230,000 distinct CDR3 sequences, about 20% of them seen only once. The sequenced material came from CD8+ T cells from PBMCs. The receptors originated from a human donor in good health (CMV status not recorded). Some clones in this sample may be carry-over from other donors' samples. Each CDR3 is given with its conserved first and last residue. A D gene is named only where the DNA matches it firmly. Not all rows give a size; the values are once, few, many and, for expanded clones, a class.

V	J	size	D	CDR3	DNA
TRBV20-1	TRBJ1-2	few	TRBD1	CSATEGALGYGYTF	TGCAGTGCTACCGAGGGGGCGCTCGGCTATGGCTACACCTTC
TRBV5-6	TRBJ2-1	.	.	CASEANRVFYNEQFF	TGTGCCAGCGAGGCTAACAGGGTTTTCTACAATGAGCAGTTCTTC
TRBV28	TRBJ2-1	few	.	CASSLSGAYNEQFF	TGTGCCAGCAGTTTGTCAGGAGCCTACAATGAGCAGTTCTTC
TRBV13	TRBJ2-3	.	TRBD2	CASSMGLAESDTQYF	TGTGCCAGCAGCATGGGACTAGCGGAATCTGATACGCAGTATTTT
TRBV11-2	TRBJ2-3	.	TRBD2	CASSLVTGRGADTQYF	TGTGCCAGCAGCTTAGTCACAGGACGGGGGGCAGATACGCAGTATTTT
TRBV20-1	TRBJ2-7	.	.	CSAHEGNEQYF	TGCAGTGCGCATGAGGGGAACGAGCAGTACTTC
TRBV7-2	TRBJ2-5	medium-sized	.	CASSPELGGGQETQYF	TGTGCCAGCAGCCCCGAACTAGGGGGGGGACAAGAGACCCAGTACTTC
TRBV7-9	TRBJ2-7	few	TRBD1	CASSPKDRWAYEQYF	TGTGCCAGCAGCCCAAAGGACAGGTGGGCCTACGAGCAGTACTTC
TRBV28	TRBJ1-5	.	.	CASSVGGQGNQPQHF	TGTGCCAGCAGTGTCGGGGGGCAGGGCAATCAGCCCCAGCATTTT
TRBV28	TRBJ2-4	.	.	CASSPPDGAKNIQYF	TGTGCCAGCAGCCCTCCGGACGGTGCGAAAAACATTCAGTACTTC
TRBV6-5	TRBJ2-1	many	TRBD1	CASSLQGDSYNEQFF	TGTGCCAGCAGTTTACAGGGGGACTCCTACAATGAGCAGTTCTTC
TRBV6-1	TRBJ1-1	few	.	CASSPLFYPNTEAFF	TGTGCCAGCAGTCCGCTTTTTTATCCGAACACTGAAGCTTTCTTT
TRBV12-3/TRBV12-4	TRBJ1-2	.	TRBD1	CASSLMQGAVGYGYTF	TGTGCCAGCAGTTTAATGCAGGGGGCAGTCGGCTATGGCTACACCTTC
TRBV10-3	TRBJ1-1	.	.	CAIRGGGEAFF	TGTGCCATCAGGGGGGGCGGTGAAGCTTTCTTT
TRBV20-1	TRBJ1-1	.	.	CSARDGALNTEAFF	TGCAGTGCTAGAGATGGGGCCTTGAACACTGAAGCTTTCTTT
TRBV7-9	TRBJ2-7	few	.	CASSFFDRSYEQYF	TGTGCCAGCAGCTTTTTCGACAGATCCTACGAGCAGTACTTC
TRBV7-8	TRBJ1-1	.	.	CASSLEAGMNTEAFF	TGTGCCAGCAGCTTAGAGGCAGGAATGAACACTGAAGCTTTCTTT
TRBV4-1	TRBJ1-6	.	.	CASSQVTAGNSPLHF	TGCGCCAGCAGCCAAGTCACGGCAGGGAATTCACCCCTCCACTTT
TRBV7-9	TRBJ2-7	few	.	CASSYPVARETYEQYF	TGTGCCAGCAGCTACCCGGTTGCCAGGGAAACCTACGAGCAGTACTTC
TRBV29-1	TRBJ2-6	few	.	CSVDVPKSSGANVLTF	TGCAGCGTTGATGTCCCCAAAAGCTCTGGGGCCAACGTCCTGACTTTC
TRBV19	TRBJ1-5	few	.	CASSIGSRGHNQPQHF	TGTGCCAGTAGTATAGGAAGCAGGGGCCACAATCAGCCCCAGCATTTT
TRBV7-9	TRBJ2-7	.	.	CASSRLPFSAEQYF	TGTGCCAGCAGCCGACTCCCATTTAGCGCCGAGCAGTACTTC
TRBV7-9	TRBJ2-3	few	TRBD2	CASSLGDYPAQYF	TGTGCCAGCAGCTTAGGGGACTACCCGGCGCAGTATTTT
TRBV11-2	TRBJ2-7	few	.	CASSPNTDNEQYF	TGTGCCAGCAGCCCTAATACGGACAACGAGCAGTACTTC
TRBV29-1	TRBJ2-3	many	.	CSVERLGEGVSTDTQYF	TGCAGCGTTGAAAGGCTTGGTGAGGGGGTTAGCACAGATACGCAGTATTTT
TRBV27	TRBJ2-1	.	TRBD2	CASSLLAGELNEQFF	TGTGCCAGCAGTTTGTTGGCGGGGGAATTGAATGAGCAGTTCTTC
TRBV11-1	TRBJ2-1	few	TRBD2	CASRTLRGGIPEQFF	TGTGCCAGCAGGACACTGCGGGGGGGCATACCTGAGCAGTTCTTC
TRBV11-2	TRBJ2-2	.	.	CASELAHGTGELFF	TGTGCCAGCGAGTTGGCCCACGGCACCGGGGAGCTGTTTTTT
TRBV29-1	TRBJ2-1	.	TRBD1	CSVDGTGVEEYNEQFF	TGCAGCGTTGACGGGACAGGGGTTGAAGAGTACAATGAGCAGTTCTTC
TRBV20-1	TRBJ1-1	few	.	CSARDMITAPNTEAFF	TGCAGTGCTAGAGATATGATCACCGCTCCGAACACTGAAGCTTTCTTT
TRBV6-6	TRBJ2-2	.	.	CASSPPGGDLTGELFF	TGTGCCAGCAGTCCCCCGGGCGGGGACCTCACCGGGGAGCTGTTTTTT
TRBV4-2	TRBJ2-3	.	TRBD2	CASSQGPSGGQTDTQYF	TGTGCCAGCAGCCAAGGGCCTAGCGGGGGGCAGACAGATACGCAGTATTTT
TRBV28	TRBJ2-2	many	.	CASSLTGLITGELFF	TGTGCCAGCAGTTTGACAGGTCTAATCACCGGGGAGCTGTTTTTT
TRBV19	TRBJ1-1	few	TRBD1	CASRTGAEAFF	TGTGCCAGTAGAACAGGGGCTGAAGCTTTCTTT
TRBV7-3	TRBJ2-1	.	TRBD2	CASSLWGLAGDDNEQFF	TGTGCCAGCAGCTTATGGGGACTAGCGGGGGACGACAATGAGCAGTTCTTC
TRBV9	TRBJ2-5	few	TRBD2	CASSPYGGGQETQYF	TGTGCCAGCAGCCCTTACGGGGGGGGACAAGAGACCCAGTACTTC
TRBV20-1	TRBJ2-1	few	.	CSAGGPSEEPFF	TGCAGTGCTGGGGGACCTTCCGAGGAGCCGTTCTTC
TRBV7-8	TRBJ1-1	few	.	CASSLDYRWADLTEAFF	TGTGCCAGCAGCTTAGATTACCGTTGGGCAGACCTCACTGAAGCTTTCTTT
TRBV5-5	TRBJ1-4	few	TRBD1	CASSPGTGGSDEKLFF	TGTGCCAGCAGCCCGGGGACAGGGGGTAGCGATGAAAAACTGTTTTTT
TRBV29-1	TRBJ2-7	.	.	CSVEGRTTTGYEQYF	TGCAGCGTTGAAGGGCGAACAACGACGGGCTACGAGCAGTACTTC
TRBV7-8	TRBJ2-1	few	TRBD2	CASSLEGGGHISYNEQFF	TGTGCCAGCAGCTTAGAAGGCGGGGGGCACATCTCCTACAATGAGCAGTTCTTC
TRBV27	TRBJ2-1	few	TRBD1	CASSWDRGSNEQFF	TGTGCCAGCAGCTGGGACAGGGGCTCTAATGAGCAGTTCTTC
TRBV7-9	TRBJ2-7	.	.	CASSLDPHEQYF	TGTGCCAGCAGCTTAGACCCCCACGAGCAGTACTTC
TRBV7-2	TRBJ1-5	many	TRBD1	CASSLLGQPSNQPQHF	TGTGCCAGCAGCTTATTGGGACAGCCTAGCAATCAGCCCCAGCATTTT
TRBV25-1	TRBJ2-7	.	.	CASSPTGSDEQYF	TGTGCCAGCAGCCCCACAGGGAGTGACGAGCAGTACTTC
TRBV14	TRBJ1-1	few	TRBD1	CASSQEAGTVEAFF	TGTGCCAGCAGCCAAGAGGCGGGGACAGTAGAAGCTTTCTTT
TRBV29-1	TRBJ2-1	.	TRBD2	CSVEGGLAGALSYNEQFF	TGCAGCGTTGAAGGGGGACTAGCGGGGGCCCTCTCCTACAATGAGCAGTTCTTC